This T cell receptor beta chain was sequenced during a study of T cell clonality in common variable immunodeficiency (dated by TCRdb to about 2015). Overall results and qualifications from the work: According to the authors, finding the cause of the higher clonality in CVID would require sequencing the repertoires of T cell subpopulations. Reportedly, TCRbeta sequences from CVID had fewer deletions and N-nucleotide insertions, and highly modified clones with 13 or more V deletions were absent from CVID. TCRbeta clonality was higher in CVID subjects than in healthy controls (t-test p = 0.018), and the increase was most characteristic of about a third of subjects. Despite equal DNA input, controls averaged approximately 84,000 unique sequences per sample versus 30,000 to 40,000 in CVID samples. Differences among patients in the CVID cohort limited the correlations between repertoire features and clinical complications. Healthy controls shared more TCRbeta clones with each other than CVID subjects shared among themselves (p < 0.0001).

At the junction V is shortened by 6 bases and J by 0 bases, with 9 bases in between. Including cysteine and phenylalanine, the CDR3 has 14 amino acids. The 33 bases shown cover part of the CDR3, and their frame starts at base 1. The CDR1 and CDR2 encoded by the germline V gene are SNHLY and FYNNEI. For sequencing input, CVID and control samples contributed equivalent amounts of genomic DNA. For every sample, a 60 bp segment covering the rearranged TCRbeta CDR3 region was amplified and then sequenced. TCRbeta amplification used the immunoSEQ assay, a bias-corrected multiplex PCR with high-throughput sequencing. The published analysis was carried out like this. Every unique nucleotide sequence counted as a clone and was annotated with V, D and J genes, copy number and frequency. Sequences were labeled productive if in frame, and non-productive if out of frame or containing stop codons. As previously described, Shannon's entropy was used to calculate clonality. Mean CDR3 Kyte-Doolittle hydropathy was derived from the predicted amino acid sequences of productive clones. Scaled V gene usage was hierarchically clustered using Manhattan distance and complete linkage with the R hclust function. Sharing of clones by CDR3 amino acid sequence was evaluated by resampling 12 repertoires per group over 100 rounds. The repertoires were searched for around 75 published EBV-specific and roughly 240 published CMV-specific TCRbeta sequences. Analysis left out two CVID samples that produced under 10,000 sequences, so 40 to 50 CVID repertoires remained. The clones in this table, taken by TCRdb from immuneACCESS, are in-frame only. Not every clone is retained; where verified, under half of the shortfall comes from an unresolved V gene, and the cause of the rest is unknown. The V and J calls and clone size come from that table; D and trimming were worked out from the DNA. The table shows 50,000 to 65,000 clones here, with no singletons. The ten largest clones take up about 1.7% of the sample.

Both CVID patients and healthy controls were predominantly of Caucasian heritage. From each donor, roughly 5 to 8.5 ml of heparinized peripheral whole blood was collected. TCRbeta CDR3 repertoires were sequenced from genomic DNA of adults with common variable immune deficiency (CVID) and healthy adult controls. The control group comprised some 22 healthy adult volunteers, about twelve female and around ten male, aged about 23 to 70 years with a mean age of around 37. Diluted blood was density-centrifuged over Hypaque 1077 or Ficoll-Paque to isolate peripheral blood mononuclear cells. Unsorted mononuclear cells served as the source of genomic DNA, which was extracted either by Qiagen column purification or by a centrifugation-based method. This clone was detected many times. The target of this receptor is not known. The CDR3 end is not reached by the read, which stops 3 residues before it; the germline J gene fills it in.

The clonotype comes from a person aged 18-70 years in good health. Source material: peripheral blood mononuclear cells. The sequence is built from TRBV2 and TRBJ2-1; the D region possibly corresponds to TRBD1 (5 bases align). The sequenced CDR3 bases are TGTGCCAGCAGGCAGACAGACTCCTACAATGAG. The encoded protein is CASRQTDSYNE. The whole CDR3 is CASRQTDSYNEQFF.